This T cell receptor (beta chain) was retrieved from a study of blood T cell repertoires in COVID-19. Produced via immunoSEQ multiplex PCR; TCRdb's table is partial and in-frame only. The sample lists fewer than 65,000 clones, over 80% occurring once. This clone was detected a few times. Per the germline V gene, CDR1 is SGHTA and CDR2 is FQGTGA. Trimming cost V 5 bases and J 0 bases; bases outside gene matches: 6. The CDR3 spans 16 residues. This receptor was taken from a man aged 30-40 years with COVID-19, enrolled during active disease. The material sequenced was peripheral blood. The chain links TRBV7-3 to TRBJ2-2; 7 bases are shared with TRBD2. The CDR3 coding sequence is TGTGCCAGCAGCGCCGCTCTAGCGGCGAACACCGGGGAGCTGTTTTTT. Translation: CASSAALAANTGELFF.